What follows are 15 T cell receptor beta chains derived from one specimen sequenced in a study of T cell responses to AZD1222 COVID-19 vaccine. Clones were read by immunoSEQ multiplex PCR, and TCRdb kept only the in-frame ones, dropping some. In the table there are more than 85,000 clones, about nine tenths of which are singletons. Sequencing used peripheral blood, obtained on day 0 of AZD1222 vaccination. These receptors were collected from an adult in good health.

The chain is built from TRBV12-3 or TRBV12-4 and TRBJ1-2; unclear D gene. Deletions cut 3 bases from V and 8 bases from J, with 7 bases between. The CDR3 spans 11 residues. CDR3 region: CASSFLGGYTF. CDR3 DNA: TGTGCCAGCAGTTTTTTGGGGGGCTACACCTTC.

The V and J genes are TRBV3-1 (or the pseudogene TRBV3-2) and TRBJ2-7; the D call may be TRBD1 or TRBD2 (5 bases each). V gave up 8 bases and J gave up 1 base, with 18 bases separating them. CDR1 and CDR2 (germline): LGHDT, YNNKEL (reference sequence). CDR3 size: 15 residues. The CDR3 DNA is TGTGCCAGCCCTGCCCCGGGACGGTGGTCCTACGAGCAGTACTTC. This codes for CASPAPGRWSYEQYF.

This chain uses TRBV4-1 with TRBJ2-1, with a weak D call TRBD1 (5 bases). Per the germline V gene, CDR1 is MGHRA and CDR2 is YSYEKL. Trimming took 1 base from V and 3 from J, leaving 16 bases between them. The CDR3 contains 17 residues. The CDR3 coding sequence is TGCGCCAGCAGCCAAGTATCGGGTCAGGGAAGCTACAATGAGCAGTTCTTC. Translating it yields CASSQVSGQGSYNEQFF.

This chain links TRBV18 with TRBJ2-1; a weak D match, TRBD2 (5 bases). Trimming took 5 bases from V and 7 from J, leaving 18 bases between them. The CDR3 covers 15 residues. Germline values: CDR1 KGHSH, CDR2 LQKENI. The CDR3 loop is CASSGLYLGLNEQFF. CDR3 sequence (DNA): TGTGCCAGCTCAGGACTCTACCTAGGCTTAAATGAGCAGTTCTTC.

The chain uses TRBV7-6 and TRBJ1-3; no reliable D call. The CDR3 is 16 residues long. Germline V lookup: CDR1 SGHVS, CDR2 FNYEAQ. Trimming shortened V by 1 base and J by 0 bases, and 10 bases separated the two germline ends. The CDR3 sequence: CASSLGPVTSGNTIYF. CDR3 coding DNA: TGTGCCAGCAGCTTAGGCCCAGTGACCTCTGGAAACACCATATATTTT.

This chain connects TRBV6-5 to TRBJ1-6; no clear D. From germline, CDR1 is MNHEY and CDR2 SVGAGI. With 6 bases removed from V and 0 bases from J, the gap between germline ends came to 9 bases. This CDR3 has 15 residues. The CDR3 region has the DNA TGTGCCAGCAGGGACCTTGACTCCTATAATTCACCCCTCCACTTT. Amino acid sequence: CASRDLDSYNSPLHF.

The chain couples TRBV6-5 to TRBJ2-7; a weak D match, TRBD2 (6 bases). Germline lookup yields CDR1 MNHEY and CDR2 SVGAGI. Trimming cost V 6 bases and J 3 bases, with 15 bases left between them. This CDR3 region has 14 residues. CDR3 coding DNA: TGTGCCAGCAGGACGGGACTGCAAAGCTACGAGCAGTACTTC. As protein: CASRTGLQSYEQYF.

The CDR3: CASSPPGTGRNYGYTF. The DNA for the CDR3 is TGTGCCAGCAGCCCCCCCGGGACAGGGCGAAACTATGGCTACACCTTC. The chain joins TRBV9 to TRBJ1-2; 9 nucleotides match TRBD1. Germline CDR1 and CDR2: SGDLS and YYNGEE. The CDR3 spans 16 residues. With V trimmed by 4 bases and J by 2 bases, 9 bases remained unmatched.

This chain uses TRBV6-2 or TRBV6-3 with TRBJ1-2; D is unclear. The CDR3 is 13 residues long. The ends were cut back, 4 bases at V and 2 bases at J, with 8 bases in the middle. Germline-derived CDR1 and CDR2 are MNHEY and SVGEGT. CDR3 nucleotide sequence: TGTGCCAGCAGTTTAGTCGGAAACTATGGCTACACCTTC. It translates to CASSLVGNYGYTF.

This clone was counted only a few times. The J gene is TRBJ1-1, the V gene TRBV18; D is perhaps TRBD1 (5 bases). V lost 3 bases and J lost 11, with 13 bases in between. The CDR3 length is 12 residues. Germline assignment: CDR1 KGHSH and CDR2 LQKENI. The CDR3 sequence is CASSPWGGDAFF. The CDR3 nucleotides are TGTGCCAGCTCACCTTGGGGGGGTGACGCTTTCTTT.

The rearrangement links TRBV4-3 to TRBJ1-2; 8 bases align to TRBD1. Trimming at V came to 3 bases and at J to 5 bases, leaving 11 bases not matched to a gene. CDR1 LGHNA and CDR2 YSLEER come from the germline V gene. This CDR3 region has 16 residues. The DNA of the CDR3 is TGCGCCAGCAGCCAGTCGACAGGGGTAGATTGGTATGGCTACACCTTC. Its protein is CASSQSTGVDWYGYTF.

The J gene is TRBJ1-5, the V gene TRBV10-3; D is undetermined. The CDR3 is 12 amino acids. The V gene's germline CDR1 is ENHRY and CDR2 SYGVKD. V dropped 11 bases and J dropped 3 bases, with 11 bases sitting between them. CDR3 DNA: TGTGCCCCGAGAGGGTCCAATCAGCCCCAGCATTTT. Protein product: CAPRGSNQPQHF.

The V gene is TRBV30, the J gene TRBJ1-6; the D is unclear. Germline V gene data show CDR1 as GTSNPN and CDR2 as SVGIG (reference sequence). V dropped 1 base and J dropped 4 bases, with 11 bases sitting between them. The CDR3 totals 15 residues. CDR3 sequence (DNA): TGTGCCTGGAGTGATTCTACGCGGTATAATTCACCCCTCCACTTT. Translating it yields CAWSDSTRYNSPLHF.

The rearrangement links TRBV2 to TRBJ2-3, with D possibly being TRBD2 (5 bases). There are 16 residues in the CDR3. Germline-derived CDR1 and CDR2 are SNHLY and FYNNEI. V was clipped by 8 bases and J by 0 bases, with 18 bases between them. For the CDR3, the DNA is TGTGCCAGCGCGCCCGTGACTATGGCTAGCACAGATACGCAGTATTTT. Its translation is CASAPVTMASTDTQYF.

The CDR3 nucleotides read TGTGCCTGGAGAGGGCAGGGACTAGTAGTAGATACGCAGTATTTT. This codes for CAWRGQGLVVDTQYF. The chain recombines TRBV30 with TRBJ2-3, with 8 nucleotides matching TRBD2. CDR3 length: 15 amino acids. V gave up 3 bases and J gave up 5 bases; unmatched junction bases: 10. CDR1 and CDR2 from the germline V gene are GTSNPN and SVGIG (reference sequence).